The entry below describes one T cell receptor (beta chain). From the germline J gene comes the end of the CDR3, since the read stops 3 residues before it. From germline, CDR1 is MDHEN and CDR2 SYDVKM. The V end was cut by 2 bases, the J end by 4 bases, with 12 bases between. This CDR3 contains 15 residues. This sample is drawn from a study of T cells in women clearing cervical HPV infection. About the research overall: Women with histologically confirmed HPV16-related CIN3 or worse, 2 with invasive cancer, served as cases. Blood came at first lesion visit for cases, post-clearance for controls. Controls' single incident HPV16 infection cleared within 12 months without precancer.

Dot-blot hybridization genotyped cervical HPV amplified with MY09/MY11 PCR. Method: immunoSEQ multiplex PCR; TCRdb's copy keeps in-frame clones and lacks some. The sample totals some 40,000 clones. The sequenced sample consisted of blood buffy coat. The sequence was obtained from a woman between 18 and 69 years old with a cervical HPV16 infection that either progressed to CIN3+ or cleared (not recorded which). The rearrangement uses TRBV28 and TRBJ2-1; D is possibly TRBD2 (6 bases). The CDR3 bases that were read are TGTGCCAGCAGTTTACGGCGGGGAAGTTACAATGAG. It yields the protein CASSLRRGSYNE. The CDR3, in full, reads CASSLRRGSYNEQFF.